This entry lists 21 T cell receptor beta chains sequenced from one sample in a study of cytomegalovirus exposure and HLA in healthy donors. The PCR made use of 60 Vbeta and 13 Jbeta primers. The method was immunoSEQ multiplex PCR; TCRdb's version includes in-frame clones alone and lacks a portion of them. The sample records 70,000 to 100,000 clones, over 75% being singletons. Sequencing input: PBMCs. All receptors come from a man between 18 and 35 years old in good health and CMV-seronegative.

This clone was counted between two and nine times. The rearrangement joins TRBV2 to TRBJ1-2, with unresolved D. There are 13 residues in the CDR3. Germline CDR1 reads SNHLY; CDR2 reads FYNNEI. Trimming shortened V by 6 bases and J by 3 bases, and 11 bases separated the two germline ends. CDR3 region: CASSSRSDYGYTF. The CDR3 DNA sequence: TGTGCCAGCAGCTCCCGCAGTGACTATGGCTACACCTTC. Full variable domain (remainder filled in from reference TRBV2 and TRBJ1-2): EPEVTQTPSHQVTQMGQEVILRCVPISNHLYFYWYRQILGQKVEFLVSFYNNEISEKSEIFDDQFSVERPDGSNFTLKIRSTKLEDSAMYFCASSSRSDYGYTFGSGTRLTVV.

The chain couples TRBV2 to TRBJ2-3, with TRBD2 identical over 8 bases. V dropped 4 bases and J dropped 1; count of bases not matched to a gene: 7. The CDR3 covers 16 residues. CDR1 and CDR2 (germline): SNHLY, FYNNEI. CDR3 in amino acids: CASSASGAGGTDTQYF. The DNA for the CDR3 is TGTGCCAGCAGTGCTTCGGGAGCGGGGGGCACAGATACGCAGTATTTT.

The chain joins TRBV2 to TRBJ1-2; TRBD1 matches at 9 bases. The CDR3 extends over 16 amino acids. Germline V gene sequence: CDR1 SNHLY, CDR2 FYNNEI. V lost 1 base, J lost 2 bases, and 5 bases stayed unmatched. CDR3 in amino acids: CASSEVTQGANYGYTF. The CDR3 DNA sequence: TGTGCCAGCAGTGAAGTAACACAGGGGGCGAACTATGGCTACACCTTC.

This clone was seen more than once but under ten times. This chain connects TRBV7-6 to TRBJ1-4; D is possibly TRBD1 (6 bases). The germline V gene has CDR1 SGHVS and CDR2 FNYEAQ. The CDR3 length is 15 residues. Trimming shortened V by 1 base and J by 11 bases, and 17 bases separated the two germline ends. Here the CDR3 reads CASSLDGTRYSKLFF. The DNA of the CDR3 is TGTGCCAGCAGCTTAGATGGGACACGTTATTCTAAACTGTTTTTT.

About this clone: An end of the junction differs from the germline gene, which may be a read error. The V and J genes are TRBV7-9 and TRBJ1-5, with 9 bases lining up with TRBD1. Germline CDR1 reads SEHNR; CDR2 reads FQNEAQ (reference sequence). The CDR3 covers 15 residues. DNA for the CDR3: TGTTCCAGCAGCTTAGGACAGGGGAGCAATCAGCCCCAGCATTTT. It yields the protein CSSSLGQGSNQPQHF.

The CDR3 DNA sequence: TGTGCCAGCAGTGAAGGGGCGACAGGGGTTGACGGCTACACCTTC. Residues: CASSEGATGVDGYTF. The rearrangement joins TRBV6-1 to TRBJ1-2, with 8 bases that match TRBD1. The junction had 9 bases not matched to a gene; V was cut back by 1 base and J by 8 bases. Germline V gives CDR1 MNHNS, CDR2 SASEGT. The CDR3 consists of 15 residues.

The rearrangement links TRBV9 to TRBJ1-1; 7 nucleotides line up with TRBD1. This CDR3 has 13 amino acids. Trimming at V came to 3 bases and at J to 7 bases, leaving 6 bases not matched to a gene. CDR1 is SGDLS, CDR2 YYNGEE, per germline. DNA for the CDR3: TGTGCCAGCAGCGGTCCACAGGGGCTTGAAGCTTTCTTT. It encodes CASSGPQGLEAFF. The full variable domain, completed using reference TRBV9 and TRBJ1-1, is DSGVTQTPKHLITATGQRVTLRCSPRSGDLSVYWYQQSLDQGLQFLIQYYNGEERAKGNILERFSAQQFPDLHSELNLSSLELGDSALYFCASSGPQGLEAFFGQGTRLTVV.

This clone was counted a single time. The genes are TRBV21-1 and TRBJ1-3; the table's D call of TRBD1 was not tested on the DNA. TRBV21-1 counts as a pseudogene. The CDR3 extends over 17 amino acids. DNA of the CDR3: TGTGCCAGCAGCGGCCCCTGGACACGAGGCTCTGGAAACACCATATATTTT. It is translated as CASSGPWTRGSGNTIYF.

The CDR3 DNA reads as TGTGCCAGCAGCTTAATAGGGCAGGGTACAGATACGCAGTATTTT. Translation gives CASSLIGQGTDTQYF. This chain uses TRBV5-4 with TRBJ2-3; D perhaps matches TRBD1 (5 bases). From germline, CDR1 is SGHNT and CDR2 YYREEE (reference sequence). This CDR3 has 15 residues. V lost 2 bases, J lost 3 bases, and 13 bases lay in between.

J is TRBJ1-6 and V is TRBV7-3; no clear D gene. The CDR3 runs 14 residues. Trimming pared 8 bases from V and 2 bases from J, leaving 10 bases between. Germline V lookup: CDR1 SGHTA, CDR2 FQGTGA. The CDR3, as DNA: TGTGCCAGCTACACTATACCCTATAATTCACCCCTCCACTTT. This sequence encodes CASYTIPYNSPLHF. Supplemented by reference TRBV7-3 and TRBJ1-6, the full variable domain reads GAGVSQTPSNKVTEKGKYVELRCDPISGHTALYWYRQSLGQGPEFLIYFQGTGAADDSGLPNDRFFAVRPEGSVSTLKIQRTERGDSAVYLCASYTIPYNSPLHFGNGTRLTVT.

The rearrangement joins TRBV15 to TRBJ2-2; 13 nucleotides line up with TRBD2. The CDR3 totals 18 residues. The V gene's germline CDR1 is LNHNV and CDR2 YYDKDF (reference sequence). The junction had 10 bases not matched to a gene; V was cut back by 3 bases and J by 6 bases. For the CDR3, the DNA is TGTGCCACCAGCAGGGGACTAGCGGGACCATTTCCCGCCGGGGAGCTGTTTTTT. Translation gives CATSRGLAGPFPAGELFF.

The chain combines TRBV4-2 with TRBJ2-5, with 11 bases lining up with TRBD2. The CDR3 consists of 17 residues. Germline V gives CDR1 LGHNA, CDR2 YNFKEQ. V was pared by 1 base and J by 5 bases, with 9 bases of the junction left unmatched. CDR3 loop: CASSQAPSGGPGETQYF. The CDR3, as DNA: TGTGCCAGCAGCCAAGCCCCTAGCGGGGGGCCCGGTGAGACCCAGTACTTC.

The chain carries TRBV18 and TRBJ2-3, with D maybe TRBD2 (5 bases). Germline assignment: CDR1 KGHSH and CDR2 LQKENI. The CDR3 contains 15 residues. V gave up 0 bases and J gave up 2 bases, with 9 bases separating them. In DNA form, the CDR3 reads TGTGCCAGCTCACCACCTCGGGGAGTCACAGATACGCAGTATTTT. Its translation is CASSPPRGVTDTQYF.

The J gene is TRBJ1-2, the V gene TRBV18; possible D gene TRBD1, 5 bases. V lost 3 bases, J lost 7 bases, and 18 bases lay in between. The CDR3 is 15 residues long. Germline loops: CDR1 KGHSH, CDR2 LQKENI. CDR3 residues: CASSPTHDGGGGYTF. The CDR3, as DNA: TGTGCCAGCTCACCCACTCACGACGGGGGGGGTGGCTACACCTTC.

V and J are TRBV7-6 and TRBJ2-7; D perhaps matches TRBD2 (6 bases). Germline lookup yields CDR1 SGHVS and CDR2 FNYEAQ. The CDR3 runs 15 residues. Between the trimmed V and J ends, which lost 0 bases and 2 bases, there was a span of 11 bases. CDR3 coding DNA: TGTGCCAGCAGCTTAGCCGGGGGTGAGGCCTACGAGCAGTACTTC. Amino acids: CASSLAGGEAYEQYF. Based on the CDR3 plus reference TRBV7-6 and TRBJ2-7, the full variable domain is GAGVSQSPRYKVTKRGQDVALRCDPISGHVSLYWYRQALGQGPEFLTYFNYEAQQDKSGLPNDRFSAERPEGSISTLTIQRTEQRDSAMYRCASSLAGGEAYEQYFGPGTRLTVT.

V usage is TRBV7-2 and J usage is TRBJ2-3; unclear D gene. Germline CDR1 is SGHTA and CDR2 is FQGNSA. This CDR3 comprises 12 residues. V lost 5 bases to trimming and J lost 4 bases, with 7 bases between them. The CDR3 loop is CASSPTPDTQYF. CDR3 nucleotides: TGTGCCAGCAGCCCTACTCCAGATACGCAGTATTTT.

The chain links TRBV25-1 to TRBJ1-4; TRBD1 agrees at 7 bases. The CDR3 spans 17 residues. V shed 7 bases and J 0 bases; nucleotides not matched to a gene: 11. Germline CDR1 MGHDK, CDR2 SYGVNS. CDR3 residues: CASKAEQGRATNEKLFF. The CDR3 coding sequence is TGTGCCAGCAAGGCGGAACAGGGGCGTGCAACTAATGAAAAACTGTTTTTT.

This clone showed up just once. The J gene is TRBJ2-3, the V gene TRBV6-1; TRBD2 might be the D (5 bases). This CDR3 region has 16 residues. The V gene lost 4 bases and the J gene lost 4 bases, with 18 bases spanning the gap. From germline, CDR1 is MNHNS and CDR2 SASEGT. CDR3 residues: CASSVRGNPRPDTQYF. Written as DNA, the CDR3 is TGTGCCAGCAGTGTTCGAGGGAACCCCCGGCCAGATACGCAGTATTTT.

This chain joins TRBV29-1 and TRBJ1-1; D might be TRBD1 (5 bases). The CDR3 runs to 14 residues. V was trimmed by 2 bases and J by 0 bases, leaving 10 bases between them. Germline V lookup: CDR1 SQVTM, CDR2 ANQGSEA. CDR3 amino acids: CSVELGGMNTEAFF. In nucleotides, the CDR3 is TGCAGCGTTGAACTCGGGGGGATGAACACTGAAGCTTTCTTT.

The chain recombines TRBV14 with TRBJ1-2; D is undetermined. The V and J ends lost 4 bases and 5 bases respectively, with 14 bases between them. In germline, CDR1 is SGHDN, CDR2 FVKESK. The CDR3 covers 14 residues. The CDR3 DNA reads TGTGCCAGCAGCCGAACCAGCGGCCCATATGGCTACACCTTC. Encoded protein: CASSRTSGPYGYTF.

This rearrangement joins TRBV29-1 to TRBJ1-5; the D gene is possibly TRBD1 (6 bases). The CDR3 has 19 residues. The V gene lost 7 bases and the J gene lost 0 bases, with 28 bases spanning the gap. Germline V gene data show CDR1 as SQVTM and CDR2 as ANQGSEA. CDR3 region: CSGRAKPGQGELSNQPQHF. The CDR3 DNA sequence: TGCAGCGGACGGGCCAAACCGGGACAAGGAGAACTTAGCAATCAGCCCCAGCATTTT.